Listed below are T cell receptor beta chains from one sample, sequenced in a study of response to subunit inactivated influenza vaccine. Via MiXCR, TCRdb re-called the RT-PCR reads, giving one row per CDR3 protein. The table lists fewer than 700,000 distinct CDR3 sequences, around 13% of them singletons. Sequenced here: PBMCs from blood, sampled more than 35 days after vaccination. The receptors come from a man aged 50 or older who received an inactivated influenza vaccine. CDR3s include the opening cysteine and the closing phenylalanine or tryptophan. A D gene is named only where the DNA matches it firmly. The size field is filled for only some rows; it gives once, few, many or a size class.

TRBV6-1,-,few,TRBJ1-5,CASSRGEAPYQPQHF,TGTGCCAGCAGCCGGGGGGAAGCCCCTTATCAGCCCCAGCATTTT
TRBV6-5,-,few,TRBJ1-2,CASSYMGTGGYTF,TGTGCCAGCAGTTACATGGGCACAGGAGGCTACACCTTC
TRBV20-1,-,few,TRBJ2-1,CSANWRGSYNEQFF,TGCAGTGCTAATTGGCGGGGCTCCTACAATGAGCAGTTCTTC
TRBV5-6,-,-,TRBJ1-5,CASSLWGYNQPQHF,TGTGCCAGCAGCTTGTGGGGATACAATCAGCCCCAGCATTTT
TRBV7-6,-,few,TRBJ2-5,CASSLVGTSQETQYF,TGTGCCAGCAGCTTAGTAGGGACAAGCCAAGAGACCCAGTACTTC
TRBV7-9,TRBD1,-,TRBJ2-1,CASSLGSAGGYNEQFF,TGTGCCAGCAGCTTAGGATCGGCAGGGGGTTACAATGAGCAGTTCTTC
TRBV4-3,TRBD2,-,TRBJ2-3,CASSQVIGLAADTQYF,TGCGCCAGCAGCCAAGTGATCGGACTAGCGGCAGATACGCAGTATTTT
TRBV27,TRBD2,-,TRBJ2-1,CASSPNRGGRYNEQFF,TGTGCCAGCAGCCCTAACCGGGGGGGCCGGTATAATGAGCAGTTCTTC
TRBV20-1,TRBD2,-,TRBJ2-7,CSAELGTSLYEQYF,TGCAGTGCTGAACTCGGGACTAGTCTGTACGAGCAGTACTTC
TRBV10-3,-,few,TRBJ2-1,CAISGGGRTGGEQFF,TGTGCCATCAGTGGCGGGGGCCGCACTGGGGGTGAGCAGTTCTTC
TRBV5-1,TRBD2,-,TRBJ2-7,CASRETSGSSYEQYF,TGCGCCAGCAGGGAGACTAGCGGTAGCTCCTACGAGCAGTACTTC
TRBV4-1,-,-,TRBJ2-1,CASSQADSYNEQFF,TGCGCCAGCAGCCAAGCGGACAGCTACAATGAGCAGTTCTTC
TRBV6-1,-,-,TRBJ2-2,CASSPLGGGNTGELFF,TGTGCCAGCAGTCCTCTAGGGGGGGGGAACACCGGGGAGCTGTTTTTT
TRBV6-1,TRBD2,-,TRBJ2-3,CASSPSGRAAGDTQYF,TGTGCCAGCAGTCCTAGCGGGAGGGCCGCGGGGGATACGCAGTATTTT
TRBV20-1,-,-,TRBJ2-2,CSARAGGSSGELFF,TGCAGTGCTAGAGCGGGGGGCAGCAGCGGGGAGCTGTTTTTT
TRBV29-1,-,-,TRBJ1-4,CSVGVFEKLFF,TGCAGCGTTGGAGTTTTTGAAAAACTGTTTTTT
TRBV28,-,many,TRBJ1-5,CASSQGTNQPQHF,TGTGCCAGCAGTCAAGGCACTAATCAGCCCCAGCATTTT
TRBV2,TRBD1,-,TRBJ2-5,CASSAAGGQETQYF,TGTGCCAGCAGTGCGGCAGGGGGCCAGGAGACCCAGTACTTC
TRBV7-9,-,few,TRBJ1-1,CASSLAEVRMNTEAFF,TGTGCCAGCAGCTTAGCGGAGGTCCGGATGAACACTGAAGCTTTCTTT
TRBV9,TRBD1,-,TRBJ2-7,CASSKGQGPYEQYF,TGTGCCAGCAGCAAGGGACAGGGGCCCTACGAGCAGTACTTC
TRBV20-1,-,-,TRBJ1-2,CSASRTGGTGGYTF,TGCAGTGCTAGCCGGACCGGAGGAACTGGTGGCTACACCTTC
TRBV7-8,-,few,TRBJ1-4,CASSSARVTTSTNEKLFF,TGTGCCAGCAGCTCGGCGCGGGTAACGACTTCAACTAATGAAAAACTGTTTTTT
TRBV9,-,-,TRBJ1-6,CASSVGAGNSPLHF,TGTGCCAGCAGCGTAGGGGCTGGTAATTCACCCCTCCACTTT
TRBV5-1,-,-,TRBJ2-3,CASSLVWRGTDTQYF,TGCGCCAGCAGCTTGGTTTGGAGGGGGACAGATACGCAGTATTTT
TRBV7-2,-,few,TRBJ1-1,CASTKSRTEAFF,TGTGCCAGCACTAAGAGTCGCACTGAAGCTTTCTTT
TRBV20-1,-,few,TRBJ2-1,CSARRNMLGFAGNEQFF,TGCAGTGCTAGACGAAATATGCTAGGATTTGCCGGCAATGAGCAGTTCTTC
TRBV5-6,TRBD2,-,TRBJ2-7,CASSLEGRGIDSYLREQYF,TGTGCCAGCAGCTTGGAGGGGCGGGGGATCGACTCCTATTTACGCGAGCAGTACTTC
TRBV3-1,-,-,TRBJ1-5,CASSQSGGQPQHF,TGTGCCAGCAGCCAATCGGGTGGACAGCCCCAGCATTTT
TRBV7-2,-,-,TRBJ1-5,CASSPRPNQPQHF,TGTGCCAGCAGCCCCAGACCTAATCAGCCCCAGCATTTT
TRBV5-6,-,few,TRBJ2-1,CASSLSRAEQFF,TGTGCCAGCAGCTTGTCCCGTGCTGAGCAGTTCTTC
TRBV7-2,-,-,TRBJ1-5,CASSKIAVSNQPQHF,TGTGCCAGCAGCAAAATTGCGGTTAGCAATCAGCCCCAGCATTTT
TRBV5-4,-,-,TRBJ2-7,CASGPGLLCEQYF,TGTGCCAGCGGCCCCGGGCTCCTCTGCGAGCAGTACTTC
TRBV15,-,-,TRBJ2-3,CATRRQGSFTDTQYF,TGTGCCACCAGGAGACAAGGGAGCTTTACGGATACGCAGTATTTT
TRBV4-2,-,-,TRBJ1-5,CASSQLTGPKAQPQHF,TGTGCCAGCAGCCAATTGACCGGGCCAAAAGCCCAGCCCCAGCATTTT
TRBV20-1,TRBD1,-,TRBJ2-3,CSASRQGALDTQYF,TGCAGTGCTTCCAGACAGGGGGCGTTAGATACGCAGTATTTT
TRBV15,-,-,TRBJ2-7,CATSKLTARYEQYF,TGTGCCACCAGCAAACTCACAGCGCGCTACGAGCAGTACTTC
TRBV15,-,-,TRBJ2-3,CATSRADSTDTQYF,TGTGCCACCAGCAGAGCCGACAGCACAGATACGCAGTATTTT
TRBV10-3,-,many,TRBJ1-6,CAIKETDTYNSPLHF,TGTGCCATCAAGGAAACGGATACTTATAATTCACCCCTCCACTTT
TRBV12-3/TRBV12-4,TRBD2,-,TRBJ2-3,CASSFFAGGTDTQYF,TGTGCCAGCAGTTTTTTTGCGGGGGGCACAGATACGCAGTATTTT
TRBV27,-,many,TRBJ1-6,CASSNGNSPLHF,TGTGCCAGCAGTAATGGGAATTCACCCCTCCACTTT
TRBV7-9,TRBD1,many,TRBJ1-5,CASSAGTVNQPQHF,TGTGCCAGCAGCGCCGGGACAGTGAATCAGCCCCAGCATTTT
TRBV11-2,-,-,TRBJ1-1,CASSLERNLEAFF,TGTGCCAGCAGCTTAGAGCGCAACTTAGAAGCTTTCTTT
TRBV20-1,-,-,TRBJ2-7,CSAVEIDSPSSYEQYF,TGCAGTGCCGTCGAGATTGACAGCCCAAGCTCCTACGAGCAGTACTTC
TRBV7-3,TRBD2,-,TRBJ2-5,CASSPGGLAGRRETQYF,TGTGCCAGCAGCCCCGGGGGACTAGCGGGAAGGAGGGAGACCCAGTACTTC
TRBV10-3,-,few,TRBJ1-5,CAIGAGSNQPQHF,TGTGCCATCGGAGCGGGGAGCAATCAGCCCCAGCATTTT
TRBV12-3/TRBV12-4,-,-,TRBJ1-1,CASRGERYTEAFF,TGTGCCAGCAGGGGCGAAAGGTACACTGAAGCTTTCTTT
TRBV7-9,-,few,TRBJ1-5,CASSLWDGRPDQPQHF,TGTGCCAGCAGCTTATGGGACGGCCGCCCCGATCAGCCCCAGCATTTT
TRBV7-3,TRBD2,few,TRBJ2-1,CASSFIAGDYNEQFF,TGTGCCAGCAGCTTTATAGCGGGAGACTACAATGAGCAGTTCTTC
TRBV10-1,-,-,TRBJ1-5,CASRGGPSSNQPQHF,TGCGCCAGCCGAGGCGGGCCTTCTAGCAATCAGCCCCAGCATTTT